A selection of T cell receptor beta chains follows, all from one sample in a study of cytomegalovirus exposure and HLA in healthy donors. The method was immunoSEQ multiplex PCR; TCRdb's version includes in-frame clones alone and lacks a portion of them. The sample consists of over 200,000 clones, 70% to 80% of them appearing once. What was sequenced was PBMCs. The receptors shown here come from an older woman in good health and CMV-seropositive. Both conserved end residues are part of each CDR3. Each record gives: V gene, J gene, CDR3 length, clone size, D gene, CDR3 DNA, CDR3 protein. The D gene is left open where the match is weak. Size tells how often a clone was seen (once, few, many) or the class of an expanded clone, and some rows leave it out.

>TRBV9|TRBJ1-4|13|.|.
TGTGCCAGCAGAGGACAGAGTAATGAAAAACTGTTTTTT
CASRGQSNEKLFF
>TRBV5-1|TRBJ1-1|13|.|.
TGCGCCAGCGGCTCTGGGAGGGTCGGTGAAGCTTTCTTT
CASGSGRVGEAFF
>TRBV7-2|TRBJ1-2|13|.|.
TGTGCCAGCAGCCAGGGGCGTCAGGGTGGCTACACCTTC
CASSQGRQGGYTF
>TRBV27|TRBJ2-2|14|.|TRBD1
TGTGCCAGCAGAGCAGGGGGAAACACCGGGGAGCTGTTTTTT
CASRAGGNTGELFF
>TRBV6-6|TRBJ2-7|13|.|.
TGTGCCAGCAGCCTTCCTCCCACCCCGAGGCAGTACTTC
CASSLPPTPRQYF
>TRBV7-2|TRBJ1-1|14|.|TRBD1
TGTGCCAGCAGCTCACACAGGGGTTGGACTGAAGCTTTCTTT
CASSSHRGWTEAFF
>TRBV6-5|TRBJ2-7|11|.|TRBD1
TGTGCCAGCGGACAGGGACAAGAGCAGTACTTC
CASGQGQEQYF
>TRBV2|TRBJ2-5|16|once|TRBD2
TGTGCCAGCAGTCTGGGACTAGCGGGGGTCGGAGAGACCCAGTACTTC
CASSLGLAGVGETQYF
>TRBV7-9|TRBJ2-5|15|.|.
TGTGCCAGCAGCGCCTACGGTGGGCTCCAAGAGACCCAGTACTTC
CASSAYGGLQETQYF
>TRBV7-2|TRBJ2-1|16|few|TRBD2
TGTGCCAGCAGTCCTTTTAGCGGGACCTCCTACAATGAGCAGTTCTTC
CASSPFSGTSYNEQFF
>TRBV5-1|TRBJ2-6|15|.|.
TGCGCCAGCAGCTTTACAGGGACTGGGGCCAACGTCCTGACTTTC
CASSFTGTGANVLTF
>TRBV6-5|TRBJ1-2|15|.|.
TGTGCCAGCAGTTATTTCCGGGGGAGCAACTATGGCTACACCTTC
CASSYFRGSNYGYTF
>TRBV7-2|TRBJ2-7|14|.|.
TGTGCCAGCAGCGTAGCTCCGCCAGCCTACGAGCAGTACTTC
CASSVAPPAYEQYF
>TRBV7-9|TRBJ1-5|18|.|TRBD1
TGTGCCAGCAGCCCACTCACAGGGGGACTAATTAGCAATCAGCCCCAGCATTTT
CASSPLTGGLISNQPQHF
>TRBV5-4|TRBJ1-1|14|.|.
TGTGCCAGCAGCACCGGACAGAAAAACACTGAAGCTTTCTTT
CASSTGQKNTEAFF
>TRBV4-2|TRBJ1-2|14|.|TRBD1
TGTGCCAGCACCCGTGAGGGGGCTGACTATGGCTACACCTTC
CASTREGADYGYTF
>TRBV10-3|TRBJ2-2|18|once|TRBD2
TGTGCCATCAGTGGAAAGACTAGCGGGGGGCCGAACACCGGGGAGCTGTTTTTT
CAISGKTSGGPNTGELFF
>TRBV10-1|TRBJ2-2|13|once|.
TGCGCCAGCAGTGAGTCCGGGACCGGGGAGCTGTTTTTT
CASSESGTGELFF
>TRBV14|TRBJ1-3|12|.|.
TGTGCCAGCAGCACATCTGGAAACACCATATATTTT
CASSTSGNTIYF
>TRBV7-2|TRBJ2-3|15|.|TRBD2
TGTGCCAGCAGCTTAGTGGGGGGGGGATCAGATACGCAGTATTTT
CASSLVGGGSDTQYF
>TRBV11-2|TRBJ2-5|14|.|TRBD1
TGTGCCAGCAGCCCAGGGACAGCTCAAGAGACCCAGTACTTC
CASSPGTAQETQYF
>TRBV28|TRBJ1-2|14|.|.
TGTGCCAGCAGTTTATCAGGCAGGGTGGTTGGCTACACCTTC
CASSLSGRVVGYTF
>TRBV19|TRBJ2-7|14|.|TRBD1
TGTGCCAGTAGTCCGGGACAGGGGCCCTACGAGCAGTACTTC
CASSPGQGPYEQYF
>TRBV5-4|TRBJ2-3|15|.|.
TGTGCCAGCAGCCAGCGGACTGGTAGCACAGATACGCAGTATTTT
CASSQRTGSTDTQYF
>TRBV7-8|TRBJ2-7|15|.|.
TGTGCCAGCAGCTTGCGGGCGGGCCAAGGCTACGAGCAGTACTTC
CASSLRAGQGYEQYF
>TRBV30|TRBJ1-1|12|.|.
TGTGCCTGGACTCACGGGAACACTGAAGCTTTCTTT
CAWTHGNTEAFF
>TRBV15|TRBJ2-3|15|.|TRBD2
TGTGCCACCAGCAGTAGCGGGAGGGCCCCAGATACGCAGTATTTT
CATSSSGRAPDTQYF
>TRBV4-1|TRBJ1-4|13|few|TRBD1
TGCGCCAGCAGCCAGGGACAGGGTCGGGAACTGTTTTTT
CASSQGQGRELFF
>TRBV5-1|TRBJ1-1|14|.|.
TGCGCCAGCAGCTTTGACAGGCCGAACACTGAAGCTTTCTTT
CASSFDRPNTEAFF